Listed below are T cell receptor beta chains from one sample, sequenced in a study of blood T cells in healthy people across ages. TCRdb analysed the 5' RACE reads with MiXCR anew, one entry per CDR3 protein. In the table there are 1.5 million to 1.9 million distinct CDR3 sequences, approximately 42% of which are singletons. Input material: blood. The receptors here all came from a woman aged 18-29 years in good health. CDR3s include the opening cysteine and the closing phenylalanine or tryptophan. D genes are given only for firm matches. Clone size, where shown, is once, few, many, or a class for clones that have expanded.

>.|TRBJ2-7|.|TRBV7-9
TGTGCCAGCAGCGTCGGGGGGCTCTCCTACGTGCAGTACTTC
CASSVGGLSYVQYF
>.|TRBJ1-5|.|TRBV20-1
TGCAGTGCTCCTTTAGGGACTGCTTTCAATCAGCCCCAGCATTTT
CSAPLGTAFNQPQHF
>.|TRBJ2-1|.|TRBV2
TGTGCCAGCCGATCCCCCGACGACAATGAGCAGTTCTTC
CASRSPDDNEQFF
>.|TRBJ2-7|.|TRBV7-2
TGTGCCAGCAGCGAATCCCGGGACCGACTACACGAGCAGTACTTC
CASSESRDRLHEQYF
>.|TRBJ1-5|.|TRBV5-1
TGCGCCAGCAGCGAAGACAGTAGCAATCAGCCCCAGCATTTT
CASSEDSSNQPQHF
>.|TRBJ1-2|few|TRBV25-1
TGTGCCAGCAGTGATCACGGGCAGGGACATGGCTACACCTTC
CASSDHGQGHGYTF
>TRBD1|TRBJ1-1|.|TRBV6-5
TGTGCCAGCAGACCAGACAGGGGTGCACTGACTGAAGCTTTCTTT
CASRPDRGALTEAFF
>.|TRBJ2-1|.|TRBV7-2
TGTGCCAGCAGCTTAGCGGCTACTGCGAACAATGAGCAGTTCTTC
CASSLAATANNEQFF
>.|TRBJ2-3|few|TRBV5-1
TGCGCCAGCAGCTTGGGGGAGCGGCTGAGAGCAGATACGCAGTATTTT
CASSLGERLRADTQYF
>TRBD2|TRBJ2-7|.|TRBV30
TGTGCCTGGAGAGTTCCCTCAGCGGGGGTAATTGGCGAGCAGTACTTC
CAWRVPSAGVIGEQYF
>.|TRBJ2-2|few|TRBV7-2
TGTGCCAGCAGCTTAACCGAGACAGCGAACACCGGGGAGCTGTTTTTT
CASSLTETANTGELFF
>TRBD1|TRBJ2-5|.|TRBV4-2
TGTGCCAGCAGCCCTGACCCACCCGGGACAGGGGAAGAGACCCAGTACTTC
CASSPDPPGTGEETQYF
>.|TRBJ2-4|.|TRBV2
TGTGCCAGCAGTGAATATCCGGGGGCCACTCAGTACTTC
CASSEYPGATQYF
>.|TRBJ2-3|few|TRBV29-1
TGCAGCGTTGAAGATCCAGGGCTCACAGATACGCAGTATTTT
CSVEDPGLTDTQYF
>.|TRBJ1-1|few|TRBV4-1
TGCGCCAGCAGCCAAGGGGGTCCGGGACTCCGGAACACTGAAGCTTTCTTT
CASSQGGPGLRNTEAFF
>.|TRBJ1-1|.|TRBV7-9
TGTGCCAGCAGCTTTTCAGGGATTCACACTGAAGCTTTCTTT
CASSFSGIHTEAFF
>TRBD1|TRBJ2-1|many|TRBV25-1
TGTGCCAGCAGTGAAAAGACAGGGAGCTCCTACAATGAGCAGTTCTTC
CASSEKTGSSYNEQFF
>.|TRBJ2-1|.|TRBV20-1
TGCAGTGCTAGAGATACAGCGGACAATGAGCAGTTCTTC
CSARDTADNEQFF
>.|TRBJ2-7|many|TRBV7-9
TGTGCCAGCACTTTAAGCGGCAATTCCTACGAGCAGTACTTC
CASTLSGNSYEQYF
>.|TRBJ2-3|few|TRBV11-2
TGTGCCAGCAGCTTAACGGGACGAAAAAATACGCAGTATTTT
CASSLTGRKNTQYF
>.|TRBJ2-1|few|TRBV5-3
TGTGCCAGAAGCTCTCGGACTGGAAACAATGAGCAGTTCTTC
CARSSRTGNNEQFF
>.|TRBJ2-7|.|TRBV10-3
TGTGCCATCAGTGAGCCAACAGGGCGTCCTTACGAGCAGTACTTC
CAISEPTGRPYEQYF
>.|TRBJ1-5|.|TRBV7-2
TGTGCCAGCGGTGGGGGGACTCTTAGCAATCAGCCCCAGCATTTT
CASGGGTLSNQPQHF